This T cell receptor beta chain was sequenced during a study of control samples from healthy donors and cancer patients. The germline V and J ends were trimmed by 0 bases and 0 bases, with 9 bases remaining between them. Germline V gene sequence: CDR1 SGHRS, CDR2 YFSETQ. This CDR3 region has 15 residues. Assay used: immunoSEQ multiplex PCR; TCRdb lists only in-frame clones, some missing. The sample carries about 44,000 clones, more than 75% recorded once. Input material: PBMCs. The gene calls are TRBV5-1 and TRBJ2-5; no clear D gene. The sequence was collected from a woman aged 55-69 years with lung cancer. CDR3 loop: CASSLGAADQETQYF. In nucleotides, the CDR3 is TGCGCCAGCAGCTTGGGGGCAGCAGACCAAGAGACCCAGTACTTC.